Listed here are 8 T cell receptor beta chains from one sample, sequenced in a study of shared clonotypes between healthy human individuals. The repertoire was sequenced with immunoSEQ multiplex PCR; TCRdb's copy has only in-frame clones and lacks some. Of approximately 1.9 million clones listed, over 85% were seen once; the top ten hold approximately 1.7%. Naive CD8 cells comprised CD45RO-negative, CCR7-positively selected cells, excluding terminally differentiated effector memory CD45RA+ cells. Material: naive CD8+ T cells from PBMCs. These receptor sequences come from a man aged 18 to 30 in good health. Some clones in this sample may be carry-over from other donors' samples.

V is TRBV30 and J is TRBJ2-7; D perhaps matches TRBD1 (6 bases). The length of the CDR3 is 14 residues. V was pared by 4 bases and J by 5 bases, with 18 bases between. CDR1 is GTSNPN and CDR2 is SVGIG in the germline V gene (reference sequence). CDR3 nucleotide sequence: TGTGCCTGGACCTACCCTCAGGGGTTCCACGAGCAGTACTTC. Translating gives CAWTYPQGFHEQYF. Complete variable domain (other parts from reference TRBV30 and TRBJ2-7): SQTIHQWPATLVQPVGSPLSLECTVEGTSNPNLYWYRQAAGRGLQLLFYSVGIGQISSEVPQNLSASRPQDRQFILSSKKLLLSDSGFYLCAWTYPQGFHEQYFGPGTRLTVT.

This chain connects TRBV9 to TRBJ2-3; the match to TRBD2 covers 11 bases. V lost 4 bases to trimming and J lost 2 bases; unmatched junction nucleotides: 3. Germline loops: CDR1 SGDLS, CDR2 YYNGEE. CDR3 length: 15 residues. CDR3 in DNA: TGTGCCAGCAGCCCTAGCGGGAGGACCACAGATACGCAGTATTTT. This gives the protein CASSPSGRTTDTQYF.

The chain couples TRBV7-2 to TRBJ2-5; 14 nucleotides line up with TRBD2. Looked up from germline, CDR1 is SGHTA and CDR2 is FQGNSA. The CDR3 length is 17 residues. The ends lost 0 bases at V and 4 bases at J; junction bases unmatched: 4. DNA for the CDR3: TGTGCCAGCAGCTTAGCGACTAGCGGGAGGGCCATAGAGACCCAGTACTTC. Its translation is CASSLATSGRAIETQYF.

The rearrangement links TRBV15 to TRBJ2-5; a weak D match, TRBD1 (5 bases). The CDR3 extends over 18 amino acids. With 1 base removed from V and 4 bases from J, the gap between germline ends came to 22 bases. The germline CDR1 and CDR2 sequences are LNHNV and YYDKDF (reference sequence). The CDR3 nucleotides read TGTGCCACCAGCAGAGGAGCCGTCGTTGTAGGGGTCCGAGAGACCCAGTACTTC. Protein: CATSRGAVVVGVRETQYF.

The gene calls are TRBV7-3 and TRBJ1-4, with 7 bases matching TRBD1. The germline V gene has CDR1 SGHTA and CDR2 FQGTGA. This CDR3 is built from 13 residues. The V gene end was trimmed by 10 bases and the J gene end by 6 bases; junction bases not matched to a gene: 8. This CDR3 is CATRSGTDEKLFF. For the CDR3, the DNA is TGTGCCACCCGGTCAGGGACAGATGAAAAACTGTTTTTT.

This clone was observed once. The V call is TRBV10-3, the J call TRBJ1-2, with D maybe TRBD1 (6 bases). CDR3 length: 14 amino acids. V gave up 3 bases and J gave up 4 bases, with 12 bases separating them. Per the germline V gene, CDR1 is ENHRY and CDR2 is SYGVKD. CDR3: CAISDPGQSYGYTF. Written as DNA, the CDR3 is TGTGCCATCAGTGACCCGGGACAAAGCTATGGCTACACCTTC.

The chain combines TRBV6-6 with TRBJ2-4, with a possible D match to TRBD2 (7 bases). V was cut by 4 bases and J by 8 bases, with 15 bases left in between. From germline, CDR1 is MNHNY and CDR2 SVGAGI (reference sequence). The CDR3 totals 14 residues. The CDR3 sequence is CASSSDRGADIQYF. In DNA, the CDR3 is TGTGCCAGCAGTTCAGATCGGGGGGCAGACATTCAGTACTTC.

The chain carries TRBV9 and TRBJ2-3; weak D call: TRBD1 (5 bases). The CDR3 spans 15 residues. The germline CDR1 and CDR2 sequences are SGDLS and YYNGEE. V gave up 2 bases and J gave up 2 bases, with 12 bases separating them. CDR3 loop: CASSVGLSYTDTQYF. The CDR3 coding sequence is TGTGCCAGCAGCGTGGGGCTATCGTACACAGATACGCAGTATTTT.